Below, 18 T cell receptor beta chains from the same sample are listed, as sequenced in a study of cytomegalovirus exposure and HLA in healthy donors. In the PCR, 60 Vbeta and 13 Jbeta primers were used. Sequenced by immunoSEQ multiplex PCR; TCRdb stores in-frame clones only, minus some. The repertoire has approximately 140,000 clones, 70% to 80% of them found once; the top ten carry about 3.5%. Sequenced sample: PBMCs. The source of these receptors is a human donor in good health.

This clone was observed a handful of times. The chain couples TRBV29-1 to TRBJ1-3; 12 nucleotides line up with TRBD1. CDR3 length: 17 residues. The trim removed 7 bases at V and 4 bases at J, leaving 14 bases unmatched. CDR1 and CDR2 (germline): SQVTM, ANQGSEA. The DNA of the CDR3 is TGCAGCGCCGCATCGCCGGGACAGGGGGCGAAAGGAAACACCATATATTTT. Translated: CSAASPGQGAKGNTIYF.

This chain links TRBV6-8 with TRBJ1-5, with a possible D match to TRBD1 (6 bases). Germline V CDR1 and CDR2: MNHGY, SAAAGT. The CDR3 has 18 amino acids. Deletions cut 6 bases from V and 4 bases from J, with 25 bases between. The CDR3 protein is CASSRPGALGQWNQPQHF. CDR3 bases: TGTGCCAGCAGCCGACCAGGGGCGCTTGGTCAATGGAATCAGCCCCAGCATTTT.

This sequence joins TRBV5-4 and TRBJ1-1; D might be TRBD1 (5 bases). The germline V gene encodes CDR1 SGHNT and CDR2 YYREEE (reference sequence). This CDR3 is 16 amino acids long. With 0 bases removed from V and 0 bases from J, the gap between germline ends came to 12 bases. As DNA, the CDR3 is TGTGCCAGCAGCTTGGGGCAGGGAGGTTTGAACACTGAAGCTTTCTTT. Encoded protein: CASSLGQGGLNTEAFF.

This rearrangement joins TRBV11-2 to TRBJ1-5; no clear D. V gave up 3 bases and J gave up 0 bases, with 9 bases separating them. Germline CDR1 and CDR2: SGHAT and FQNNGV. The CDR3 consists of 15 residues. Here the CDR3 reads CASSFDSNSNQPQHF. The CDR3 DNA reads as TGTGCCAGCAGCTTCGACTCAAATAGCAATCAGCCCCAGCATTTT.

The chain has TRBV7-2 and TRBJ1-1; no firm D call. Trimming cost V 3 bases and J 7 bases, with 9 bases left between them. Germline values: CDR1 SGHTA, CDR2 FQGNSA. CDR3 length equals 12 residues. DNA for the CDR3: TGTGCCAGCAGCTTGGAGGTGGGTGAAGCTTTCTTT. Translating it yields CASSLEVGEAFF.

The chain carries TRBV19 and TRBJ2-3; TRBD1 matches 7 bases. Germline CDR1 LNHDA, CDR2 SQIVND (reference sequence). The length of the CDR3 is 13 residues. The V segment lost 6 bases and the J segment 4 bases; nucleotides outside the gene matches: 4. DNA for the CDR3: TGTGCCAGTAGGTTTCAGGGGGCAGATACGCAGTATTTT. It yields the protein CASRFQGADTQYF.

The chain recombines TRBV7-6 with TRBJ1-4; maybe TRBD1 (5 bases). The CDR3 spans 17 residues. Germline-derived CDR1 and CDR2 are SGHVS and FNYEAQ. Trimming removed 1 base at V and 5 bases at J, with 17 bases between. The DNA of the CDR3 is TGTGCCAGCAGCTTAGGCTCCGGGACTCCCTTAAATGAAAAACTGTTTTTT. This sequence encodes CASSLGSGTPLNEKLFF.

V and J are TRBV27 and TRBJ1-1; D perhaps matches TRBD1 (6 bases). Germline V gives CDR1 MNHEY, CDR2 SMNVEV (reference sequence). There are 14 residues in the CDR3. The V end was cut by 7 bases, the J end by 7 bases, with 19 bases between. The DNA for the CDR3 is TGTGCCAGCATGCCACTGGACAGAGAGGGTGAAGCTTTCTTT. Encoded protein: CASMPLDREGEAFF.

J is TRBJ2-2 and V is TRBV7-9, with D unresolved. Between the trimmed V and J ends, which lost 10 bases and 3 bases, there was a span of 3 bases. This CDR3 region has 10 residues. Germline values: CDR1 SEHNR, CDR2 FQNEAQ (reference sequence). The CDR3 loop is CATDTGELFF. CDR3 nucleotide sequence: TGTGCCACCGACACCGGGGAGCTGTTTTTT. The full variable domain, with the rest looked up from reference TRBV7-9 and TRBJ2-2, is DTGVSQNPRHKITKRGQNVTFRCDPISEHNRLYWYRQTLGQGPEFLTYFQNEAQLEKSRLLSDRFSAERPKGSFSTLEIQRTEQGDSAMYLCATDTGELFFGEGSRLTVL.

The V gene is TRBV7-9, the J gene TRBJ2-1; a possible D gene is TRBD2 (5 bases). Germline assignment: CDR1 SEHNR and CDR2 FQNEAQ (reference sequence). This CDR3 region has 16 residues. V lost 0 bases and J 10 bases, leaving 19 bases between the germline ends. The CDR3 protein is CASSLALLAQSGEQFF. As DNA, the CDR3 is TGTGCCAGCAGCTTAGCTCTGTTGGCCCAGAGCGGCGAGCAGTTCTTC.

This clone was detected only a few times. The chain has TRBV5-1 and TRBJ2-1; 9 bases fit TRBD2. This CDR3 spans 18 amino acids. The V gene's germline CDR1 is SGHRS and CDR2 YFSETQ. V lost 4 bases and J lost 2; bases outside the gene matches: 13. The CDR3 region is CASSPRVAGVGTYNEQFF. The CDR3 DNA reads TGCGCCAGCAGCCCGAGGGTAGCGGGAGTTGGAACCTACAATGAGCAGTTCTTC.

CDR3 sequence: CASSYGLAGLEYEQYF. The CDR3 DNA follows: TGCGCCAGCAGCTACGGACTAGCGGGGCTGGAATACGAGCAGTACTTC. This sequence joins TRBV5-1 and TRBJ2-7; 12 bases map to TRBD2. This CDR3 spans 16 amino acids. J lost 4 bases, V lost 3 bases, and 8 bases had no gene match. Germline V gene lookup returns CDR1 SGHRS and CDR2 YFSETQ.

This chain joins TRBV2 and TRBJ2-2; TRBD2 is a possible D gene (7 bases). V was shortened by 3 bases and J by 7 bases, with 15 bases between the two germline ends. The CDR3 contains 15 residues. Germline V lookup: CDR1 SNHLY, CDR2 FYNNEI. CDR3 DNA: TGTGCCAGCAGTGAGATGGGGGGGCGGAGCGGGGAGCTGTTTTTT. Its protein product is CASSEMGGRSGELFF.

This rearrangement joins TRBV2 to TRBJ2-1, with TRBD1 as a possible D gene (5 bases). Trimming pared 8 bases from V and 0 bases from J, leaving 5 bases between. This CDR3 region has 12 residues. The germline gives CDR1 SNHLY, CDR2 FYNNEI. The CDR3: CASDSSYNEQFF. The CDR3 DNA reads as TGTGCCAGCGACAGCTCCTACAATGAGCAGTTCTTC.

In its sample, this clone was seen once. This chain connects TRBV18 to TRBJ1-1; TRBD1 aligns across 7 bases. CDR1 and CDR2 from the germline V gene are KGHSH and LQKENI. The CDR3 sequence is 14 residues long. V dropped 3 bases and J dropped 3; count of bases not matched to a gene: 4. The CDR3 loop is CASSPTGADTEAFF. The CDR3 DNA reads TGTGCCAGCTCACCCACAGGGGCGGACACTGAAGCTTTCTTT.

This rearrangement joins TRBV29-1 to TRBJ1-2; 7 bases agree with TRBD1. The CDR3 has 14 residues. Germline CDR1 is SQVTM and CDR2 is ANQGSEA. J lost 7 bases, V lost 5 bases, and 13 bases had no gene match. Here the CDR3 DNA reads TGCAGCGTTCGGGACAGACTACGTAACGGTGGCTACACCTTC. As protein: CSVRDRLRNGGYTF.

The gene calls are TRBV10-2 and TRBJ2-7; 9 nucleotides match TRBD1. The CDR3 runs 13 residues. From germline, CDR1 is WSHSY and CDR2 SAAADI. V shed 10 bases, J shed 0 bases, and the junction held 4 bases outside the gene matches. The CDR3 loop is CATGTGSSYEQYF. Here the CDR3 DNA reads TGCGCCACCGGGACAGGGAGCTCCTACGAGCAGTACTTC.

The chain is built from TRBV11-3 and TRBJ2-1; D possibly corresponds to TRBD1 (8 bases). Trimming shortened V by 3 bases and J by 6 bases, and 18 bases separated the two germline ends. Germline V gene lookup returns CDR1 SGHNT and CDR2 YENEEA. This CDR3 region has 16 residues. In DNA form, the CDR3 reads TGTGCCAGCAGCTTTGGGGGGGCAGGGGGCCTCAATGAGCAGTTCTTC. Amino acids: CASSFGGAGGLNEQFF.